The 11 T cell receptor beta chains listed next were all sequenced from one sample in a study of blood T cells in healthy people across ages. PCR was performed a second time for about 6 to 11 cycles using a sample-barcoded 5' primer and a J-beta primer mix. TCRdb passed the 5' RACE reads through MiXCR, listing each CDR3 protein once. The profile shows hundreds of thousands of distinct CDR3 sequences, 40% to 65% of them singletons. Sample: blood. These receptors originate from a man older than 75 in good health.

This clonotype has a handful of counts. The CDR3 sequence: CASRIAGRLAGVEQFF. CDR3 DNA: TGTGCCAGCAGGATCGCCGGTCGACTAGCGGGAGTGGAGCAGTTCTTC. This sequence joins TRBV12-3 or TRBV12-4 and TRBJ2-1, with 12 positions matching TRBD2. The CDR3 is 16 residues long. V was clipped by 6 bases and J by 10 bases; unmatched bases: 13.

This chain joins TRBV20-1 and TRBJ1-1; TRBD1 agrees at 10 bases. V shed 6 bases, J shed 4 bases, and the junction held 5 bases outside the gene matches. CDR3 length equals 13 residues. In germline, CDR1 is DFQATT, CDR2 SNEGSKA (reference sequence). The CDR3 reads CSAPGQGRTEAFF. In nucleotides, the CDR3 is TGCAGTGCACCGGGACAGGGGCGCACTGAAGCTTTCTTT.

This clonotype was counted a single time. At one end the junction does not follow the germline gene, possibly because of a read error. The chain uses TRBV11-2 and TRBJ2-1; D is unresolved. The CDR3 length is 12 residues. Germline assignment: CDR1 SGHAT and CDR2 FQNNGV. The CDR3 region has the DNA TGTCCCAGCAGCCCCACGGAGCGAAGGGCGTTCTTC. Translated: CPSSPTERRAFF.

This sequence joins TRBV20-1 and TRBJ1-6; TRBD1 might be the D (6 bases). Germline V gene lookup returns CDR1 DFQATT and CDR2 SNEGSKA (reference sequence). This CDR3 has 17 amino acids. The germline V and J ends were trimmed by 6 bases and 5 bases, with 23 bases remaining between them. Written as DNA, the CDR3 is TGCAGTGCCCTCCGGGACAATGTCAATAAAAATAATTCACCCCTCCACTTT. Translating it yields CSALRDNVNKNNSPLHF.

This clonotype occurred a few times. The chain combines TRBV11-1 with TRBJ2-3; D ambiguous. Germline CDR1 reads SGHAT; CDR2 reads FQDESV (reference sequence). V was trimmed by 2 bases and J by 0 bases, leaving 9 bases between them. The CDR3 extends over 15 amino acids. The CDR3 spells CASSLFSPSTDTQYF. As DNA, the CDR3 is TGTGCCAGCAGCTTATTCTCCCCTAGCACAGATACGCAGTATTTT. The variable domain in full, with the rest retrieved from reference TRBV11-1 and TRBJ2-3, is EAEVAQSPRYKITEKSQAVAFWCDPISGHATLYWYRQILGQGPELLVQFQDESVVDDSQLPKDRFSAERLKGVDSTLKIQPAELGDSAMYLCASSLFSPSTDTQYFGPGTRLTVL.

This sequence joins TRBV9 and TRBJ2-5; possible D gene TRBD1, 6 bases. Germline-derived CDR1 and CDR2 are SGDLS and YYNGEE. The V and J ends lost 1 base and 3 bases respectively, with 7 bases between them. The CDR3 extends over 13 amino acids. CDR3 sequence (DNA): TGTGCCAGCAGCGTATGGGACAAAGAGACCCAGTACTTC. It specifies CASSVWDKETQYF. The entire variable domain, with the rest obtained from reference TRBV9 and TRBJ2-5, is as follows: DSGVTQTPKHLITATGQRVTLRCSPRSGDLSVYWYQQSLDQGLQFLIQYYNGEERAKGNILERFSAQQFPDLHSELNLSSLELGDSALYFCASSVWDKETQYFGPGTRLLVL.

This clonotype has a handful of counts. The rearrangement joins TRBV10-3 to TRBJ2-1; D uncertain. The germline V and J ends were trimmed by 6 bases and 6 bases, with 21 bases remaining between them. The length of the CDR3 is 16 residues. Looked up from germline, CDR1 is ENHRY and CDR2 is SYGVKD. CDR3 DNA: TGTGCCATCAGCCCCCCCCTTACGGCAGGTTTCAATGAGCAGTTCTTC. It encodes CAISPPLTAGFNEQFF.

V is TRBV28 and J is TRBJ2-5; D ambiguous. TRBJ2-7 explains the end of the DNA better; the J call may be wrong. The CDR3 spans 13 residues. The germline V gene encodes CDR1 MDHEN and CDR2 SYDVKM. The DNA for the CDR3 is TGTGCCAGCAGTTTTAGGCTGGGATCCGAGCAGTACTTC. The encoded protein is CASSFRLGSEQYF.

This rearrangement joins TRBV6-2 or TRBV6-3 to TRBJ2-7, with 8 bases aligning to TRBD2. The CDR3 sequence is 13 residues long. After removal of 7 bases from V and 4 bases from J, the junction contained 6 bases not matched to a gene. Per the germline V gene, CDR1 is MNHEY and CDR2 is SVGEGT. CDR3 DNA sequence: TGTGCCAGCAACAGCGGGAGTGTATACGAGCAGTACTTC. It yields the protein CASNSGSVYEQYF.

This rearrangement joins TRBV18 to TRBJ2-6; D is possibly TRBD1 or TRBD2 (5 bases each). Germline V gene data show CDR1 as KGHSH and CDR2 as LQKENI. The V end was cut by 5 bases, the J end by 2 bases, with 16 bases between. This CDR3 region has 17 residues. CDR3 amino acids: CASSSGASGAGANVLTF. The CDR3 region has the DNA TGTGCCAGCTCATCCGGGGCATCCGGGGCTGGGGCCAACGTCCTGACTTTC.

This chain joins TRBV7-9 and TRBJ1-4; no firm D call. Germline values: CDR1 SEHNR, CDR2 FQNEAQ (reference sequence). V lost 3 bases and J lost 2, with 10 bases in between. The CDR3 totals 15 residues. CDR3 loop: CASSLDLGTNEKLFF. CDR3 nucleotides: TGTGCCAGCAGCTTGGACCTAGGGACTAATGAAAAACTGTTTTTT.